This T cell receptor beta chain derives from a study of shared clonotypes between healthy human individuals. Study-level information: Three plates were used per donor for CD4 naive, three for CD4 memory, two for CD8 naive and one for CD8 memory.

As regards this clone: The antigen remains undetermined.

This table comes from immunoSEQ multiplex PCR, and its TCRdb copy is limited to in-frame clones, with some not included. The sample consists of millions of clones, 90% to 95% of them appearing once. The CDR3 totals 14 residues. The germline V gene encodes CDR1 MNHEY and CDR2 SMNVEV (reference sequence). V shed 6 bases and J shed 0 bases, with 9 bases lying between them. Findings and caveats of the study: Larger richness was generally estimated for naive than memory subsets.

All the donors were Caucasian adults who lived in Nashville, Tennessee. The sequenced sample was naive CD4+ T cells sorted from blood. This sample's subset: CD45RA+ positively selected. The sequence was collected from a man aged 18 to 29 in good health. The rearrangement uses TRBV27 and TRBJ1-5; D possibly corresponds to TRBD1 (5 bases). The chain's CDR3 is CASSDSYSNQPQHF. CDR3 in DNA: TGTGCCAGCAGCGACAGCTATAGCAATCAGCCCCAGCATTTT.